Following are 27 T cell receptor beta chains from one sample sequenced in a study of control samples from healthy donors and cancer patients. The method was immunoSEQ multiplex PCR; TCRdb's version includes in-frame clones alone and lacks a portion of them. Counted here are about 230,000 clones, over 75% occurring once; the ten biggest clones make up 10% to 15%. The sequencing sample was made of PBMCs. The receptor source for this set is a woman aged 55-69 years with lung cancer.

This clone is a singleton in its sample. The genes are TRBV7-9 and TRBJ1-1; D gene uncertain. In germline, CDR1 is SEHNR, CDR2 FQNEAQ (reference sequence). Trimming took 6 bases from V and 4 from J, leaving 18 bases between them. The CDR3 contains 15 residues. This CDR3 reads CASSSLGKGGTEAFF. The CDR3 bases are TGTGCCAGCAGTTCCCTGGGTAAGGGAGGCACTGAAGCTTTCTTT. Combining the CDR3 with reference TRBV7-9 and TRBJ1-1 gives the whole variable domain DTGVSQNPRHKITKRGQNVTFRCDPISEHNRLYWYRQTLGQGPEFLTYFQNEAQLEKSRLLSDRFSAERPKGSFSTLEIQRTEQGDSAMYLCASSSLGKGGTEAFFGQGTRLTVV.

The V call is TRBV7-9, the J call TRBJ1-2; D is perhaps TRBD1 (6 bases). V was cut by 3 bases and J by 4 bases, with 18 bases left in between. CDR3 length: 16 amino acids. Germline CDR1 and CDR2: SEHNR and FQNEAQ (reference sequence). The CDR3 spells CASSFTHRTASYGYTF. Here the CDR3 DNA reads TGTGCCAGCAGCTTCACACACAGGACAGCAAGCTATGGCTACACCTTC.

The chain combines TRBV11-3 with TRBJ2-6; TRBD2 aligns across 7 bases. In germline, CDR1 is SGHNT, CDR2 YENEEA. The CDR3 contains 16 residues. The ends lost 4 bases at V and 1 base at J; junction bases unmatched: 4. The CDR3 region is CASSSTAGSGANVLTF. In DNA, the CDR3 is TGTGCCAGCAGCTCCACAGCGGGATCTGGGGCCAACGTCCTGACTTTC. Drawing the rest from reference TRBV11-3 and TRBJ2-6, the complete variable domain is EAGVVQSPRYKIIEKKQPVAFWCNPISGHNTLYWYLQNLGQGPELLIRYENEEAVDDSQLPKDRFSAERLKGVDSTLKIQPAELGDSAVYLCASSSTAGSGANVLTFGAGSRLTVL.

The rearrangement joins TRBV2 to TRBJ2-7; TRBD1 matches at 8 bases. This CDR3 has 13 residues. Germline V gene sequence: CDR1 SNHLY, CDR2 FYNNEI. The junction had 8 bases not matched to a gene; V was cut back by 10 bases and J by 3 bases. The CDR3 reads CATAGGAYYEQYF. The DNA for the CDR3 is TGTGCCACCGCAGGGGGCGCCTACTACGAGCAGTACTTC.

Notes on this clone: Germline and junction disagree at one end, which may indicate a read error. The V gene is TRBV2, the J gene TRBJ2-5; no clear D gene. This CDR3 contains 13 residues. Germline-derived CDR1 and CDR2 are SNHLY and FYNNEI. CDR3 sequence: CASSETGDGSRHF. In DNA, the CDR3 is TGTGCCAGCAGTGAGACTGGAGACGGAAGCCGCCACTTC.

Here the CDR3 DNA reads TGTGCCAGCAGTTCACGGGGGCAGCCCCAGCATTTT. Translated, it gives CASSSRGQPQHF. This chain joins TRBV2 and TRBJ1-5; D may be TRBD1 (5 bases). Germline CDR1 SNHLY, CDR2 FYNNEI. The CDR3 consists of 12 residues. V was pared by 5 bases and J by 7 bases, with 9 bases between. The full variable domain, in which reference TRBV2 and TRBJ1-5 provide the parts outside the CDR3, is EPEVTQTPSHQVTQMGQEVILRCVPISNHLYFYWYRQILGQKVEFLVSFYNNEISEKSEIFDDQFSVERPDGSNFTLKIRSTKLEDSAMYFCASSSRGQPQHFGDGTRLSIL.

The chain combines TRBV5-1 with TRBJ2-3; D is perhaps TRBD2 (6 bases). The CDR3 sequence is 14 residues long. Germline CDR1 reads SGHRS; CDR2 reads YFSETQ. V gave up 4 bases and J gave up 4 bases, with 13 bases separating them. The CDR3 here is CASSEGLAADTQYF. CDR3 DNA: TGCGCCAGCAGCGAGGGACTCGCCGCAGATACGCAGTATTTT.

The V call is TRBV5-5, the J call TRBJ2-1, with TRBD2 matching over 8 bases. The germline V gene encodes CDR1 SGHKS and CDR2 YYEKEE (reference sequence). V dropped 6 bases and J dropped 6; count of bases not matched to a gene: 8. CDR3 length equals 14 residues. The CDR3 region has the DNA TGTGCCAGCATCCCAGCGGGAGTGCTCAATGAGCAGTTCTTC. Amino acid sequence: CASIPAGVLNEQFF.

The chain recombines TRBV4-1 with TRBJ1-6; possibly TRBD1 for D (6 bases). This CDR3 region has 18 residues. Germline CDR1 reads MGHRA; CDR2 reads YSYEKL. Deletions cut 1 base from V and 8 bases from J, with 21 bases between. CDR3 amino acids: CASSQVNLGGANYSPLHF. In DNA form, the CDR3 reads TGCGCCAGCAGCCAAGTTAACCTGGGGGGGGCGAATTATTCACCCCTCCACTTT.

This clone was recorded a few times. J is TRBJ2-2 and V is TRBV2, with 8 bases matching TRBD1. The CDR3 has 13 amino acids. V lost 6 bases and J lost 7; bases outside the gene matches: 4. The germline CDR1 and CDR2 sequences are SNHLY and FYNNEI. DNA for the CDR3: TGTGCCAGCAGCCGACAGGGGAACGGGGAGCTGTTTTTT. Its translation: CASSRQGNGELFF.

The chain carries TRBV27 and TRBJ1-1; unclear D gene. Trimming left V 2 bases short and J 2 bases short, with 9 bases between. This CDR3 is 14 amino acids long. CDR1 and CDR2 (germline): MNHEY, SMNVEV (reference sequence). The CDR3 sequence: CASSLQWENTEAFF. CDR3 nucleotide sequence: TGTGCCAGCAGTTTACAGTGGGAAAACACTGAAGCTTTCTTT.

The V call is TRBV23-1, the J call TRBJ2-1; D gene ambiguous. TRBV23-1 is sorted into the ORF group, with uncertain function. Trimming pared 3 bases from V and 9 bases from J, leaving 6 bases between. This CDR3 contains 11 residues. CDR3 nucleotide sequence: TGCGCCAGCAGTCATAGGCCTGAGCAGTTCTTC. Residues: CASSHRPEQFF.

The V gene is TRBV6-1, the J gene TRBJ1-5; 10 positions match TRBD1. CDR3 length equals 17 residues. J gave up 5 bases and V 3 bases, and 10 bases lay outside the gene matches. Per germline, CDR1 MNHNS and CDR2 SASEGT. Written as DNA, the CDR3 is TGTGCCAGCAGTGAGGAGCCTGGGGGACAGGGGTATCAGCCCCAGCATTTT. This sequence encodes CASSEEPGGQGYQPQHF.

This chain links TRBV2 with TRBJ1-5; D gene ambiguous. The V end lost 3 bases, the J end lost 3 bases, and 9 bases lay between the germline ends. The CDR3 runs 14 residues. Per germline, CDR1 SNHLY and CDR2 FYNNEI. CDR3 bases: TGTGCCAGCAGTGAGCGAGGGTTCAATCAGCCCCAGCATTTT. This translates into CASSERGFNQPQHF.

This sequence joins TRBV29-1 and TRBJ2-7; 8 bases align to TRBD2. CDR3 size: 12 residues. Germline CDR1 and CDR2: SQVTM and ANQGSEA. J gave up 5 bases and V 6 bases, and 6 bases lay outside the gene matches. The CDR3 protein is CSVVSGIDEQYF. The CDR3 DNA reads as TGCAGCGTCGTTAGCGGGATAGACGAGCAGTACTTC.

The chain employs TRBV5-1 and TRBJ2-6; no clear D. Trimming removed 4 bases at V and 0 bases at J, with 11 bases between. Germline loops: CDR1 SGHRS, CDR2 YFSETQ. CDR3 length: 16 amino acids. CDR3 region: CASSRDRSSGANVLTF. Written as DNA, the CDR3 is TGCGCCAGCAGCCGAGACCGGAGCTCTGGGGCCAACGTCCTGACTTTC.

The chain couples TRBV2 to TRBJ2-7; no clear D. CDR3 size: 14 residues. The germline CDR1 and CDR2 sequences are SNHLY and FYNNEI. Trimming removed 4 bases from V and 2 bases from J, with 12 bases in between. CDR3 DNA sequence: TGTGCCAGCAGTGCTACCGGGCCCCCCTACGAGCAGTACTTC. It yields the protein CASSATGPPYEQYF.

This chain connects TRBV3-1 (or the pseudogene TRBV3-2) to TRBJ1-6; D is ambiguous. V lost 5 bases and J 11 bases, leaving 13 bases between the germline ends. This CDR3 comprises 13 residues. Per the germline V gene, CDR1 is LGHDT and CDR2 is YNNKEL (reference sequence). The CDR3 sequence: CASSSSQVTPLHF. CDR3 nucleotide sequence: TGTGCCAGCAGCTCCTCCCAGGTTACACCCCTCCACTTT.

The J gene is TRBJ1-1, the V gene TRBV11-2, with TRBD1 as a possible D gene (6 bases). CDR3 length: 13 amino acids. V dropped 3 bases and J dropped 5 bases, with 10 bases sitting between them. The germline V gene encodes CDR1 SGHAT and CDR2 FQNNGV. The CDR3 bases are TGTGCCAGCAGCTTTTCCAGGGGTACTGAAGCTTTCTTT. Amino acid sequence: CASSFSRGTEAFF.

This chain joins TRBV7-2 and TRBJ1-6, with 8 bases identical to TRBD1. With V trimmed by 0 bases and J by 7 bases, 5 bases remained unmatched. The length of the CDR3 is 16 residues. Germline V gene data show CDR1 as SGHTA and CDR2 as FQGNSA. CDR3 in DNA: TGTGCCAGCAGCTTAGCGTTTAACAGGGGGAATTCACCCCTCCACTTT. Amino acid sequence: CASSLAFNRGNSPLHF.

This clone was counted at least ten times. V is TRBV12-5 and J is TRBJ2-1; D may be TRBD2 (6 bases). Germline CDR1 and CDR2: LGHNT and FRNRAP. The CDR3 has 13 amino acids. Trimming shortened V by 4 bases and J by 7 bases, and 11 bases separated the two germline ends. The CDR3, as DNA: TGTGCTAGTGGTTGGGGGGTAGGGAATGAGCAGTTCTTC. Translated: CASGWGVGNEQFF.

The chain couples TRBV29-1 to TRBJ2-5, with TRBD2 matching 7 bases. The V gene end was trimmed by 2 bases and the J gene end by 3 bases; junction bases not matched to a gene: 6. Germline V CDR1 and CDR2: SQVTM, ANQGSEA. The CDR3 spans 14 residues. CDR3 in amino acids: CSVELGRGEETQYF. The CDR3 DNA reads as TGCAGCGTTGAACTCGGACGGGGGGAAGAGACCCAGTACTTC.

The chain is built from TRBV7-3 and TRBJ2-7, with D maybe TRBD2 (6 bases). Looked up from germline, CDR1 is SGHTA and CDR2 is FQGTGA. The CDR3 length is 16 residues. With 2 bases removed from V and 2 bases from J, the gap between germline ends came to 16 bases. The CDR3 is CASSLGSRDQAYEQYF. The CDR3 coding sequence is TGTGCCAGCAGCTTAGGTTCGCGGGACCAGGCCTACGAGCAGTACTTC.

As regards this clone: This sample includes further DNA sequences coding for the same CDR3. The chain combines TRBV28 with TRBJ2-3, with D possibly TRBD2 on 7 matching bases. The CDR3 spans 15 residues. V lost 2 bases to trimming and J lost 1 base, with 10 bases between them. Germline lookup yields CDR1 MDHEN and CDR2 SYDVKM. CDR3 region: CASSLGGAGTDTQYF. In DNA form, the CDR3 reads TGTGCCAGCAGTTTAGGGGGGGCCGGCACAGATACGCAGTATTTT.

This chain joins TRBV6-2 or TRBV6-3 and TRBJ1-3; a weak D match, TRBD1 (6 bases). There are 16 residues in the CDR3. Germline V gene lookup returns CDR1 MNHEY and CDR2 SVGEGT. V lost 0 bases, J lost 4 bases, and 13 bases lay in between. The CDR3: CASSYSTGPVGNTIYF. The CDR3 nucleotides read TGTGCCAGCAGTTACTCGACAGGTCCGGTCGGAAACACCATATATTTT.

The chain joins TRBV19 to TRBJ1-4, with TRBD1 matching over 8 bases. The CDR3 sequence is 15 residues long. The V gene's germline CDR1 is LNHDA and CDR2 SQIVND (reference sequence). V was pared by 5 bases and J by 5 bases, with 7 bases of the junction left unmatched. CDR3 bases: TGTGCCAGTAGTGCGCGGACAGGGAGAAATGAAAAACTGTTTTTT. It specifies CASSARTGRNEKLFF.

This clone was seen just once. This chain uses TRBV2 with TRBJ2-3, with TRBD2 identical over 7 bases. The CDR3 consists of 13 residues. CDR1 is SNHLY and CDR2 is FYNNEI in the germline V gene. V was clipped by 8 bases and J by 6 bases; unmatched bases: 8. In DNA, the CDR3 is TGTGCCAGCGGGGGGACTATTCCCGATACGCAGTATTTT. Protein sequence: CASGGTIPDTQYF.